This T cell receptor (beta chain) is from a study of CD4 T cells in relation to SARS-CoV-2 and coronaviruses. Background on the study: Negative control cultures got HIV-1 Nef peptides or no peptide.

This CDR3 region has 14 residues. TCRdb's copy holds only in-frame clones and misses some; the assay was immunoSEQ multiplex PCR. The sample has tens of thousands of clones, 72% seen once. Unexposed donor CD4+ T cells date from about 2010-2019, before the COVID-19 pandemic. CD4+ T cells were isolated from the cells after more than nine days of culture. About this clone itself: Its antigen is not known.

This receptor was taken from a human donor in good health. The sequencing sample was made of CD4+ T cells from PBMCs, cultured in vitro. The V gene is TRBV21-1, the J gene TRBJ1-1; TRBD1 is the table's D call and was not checked against the DNA. TRBV21-1 corresponds to a pseudogene. CDR3 DNA sequence: TGTGCCAGCAGCCAGGGACAGGGGACTACTGAAGCTTTCTTT. As protein: CASSQGQGTTEAFF.